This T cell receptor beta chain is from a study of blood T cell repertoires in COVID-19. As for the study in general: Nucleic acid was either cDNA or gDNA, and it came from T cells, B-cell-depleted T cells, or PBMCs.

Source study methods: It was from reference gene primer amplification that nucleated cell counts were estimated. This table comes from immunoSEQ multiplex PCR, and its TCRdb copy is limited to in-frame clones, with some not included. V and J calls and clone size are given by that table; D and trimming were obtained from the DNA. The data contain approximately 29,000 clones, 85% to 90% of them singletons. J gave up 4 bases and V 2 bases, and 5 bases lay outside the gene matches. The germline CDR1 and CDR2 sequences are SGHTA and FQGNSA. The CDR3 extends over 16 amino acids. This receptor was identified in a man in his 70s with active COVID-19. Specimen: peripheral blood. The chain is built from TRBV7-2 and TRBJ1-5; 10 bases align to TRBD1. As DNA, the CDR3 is TGTGCCAGCAGCTTAACTGACAGGGGGCGTAATCAGCCCCAGCATTTT. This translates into CASSLTDRGRNQPQHF. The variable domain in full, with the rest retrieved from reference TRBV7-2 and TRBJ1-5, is GAGVSQSPSNKVTEKGKDVELRCDPISGHTALYWYRQSLGQGLEFLIYFQGNSAPDKSGLPSDRFSAERTGGSVSTLTIQRTQQEDSAVYLCASSLTDRGRNQPQHFGDGTRLSIL.